This T cell receptor (beta chain) originates from a study of cytomegalovirus exposure and HLA in healthy donors. Germline trimming cut 8 bases from V and 2 bases from J; bases unmatched to any gene: 1. The CDR3 covers 12 residues. Germline assignment: CDR1 LNHDA and CDR2 SQIVND (reference sequence). Use of 60 Vbeta and 13 Jbeta primers characterized the PCR. TCRdb's copy holds only in-frame clones and misses some; the assay was immunoSEQ multiplex PCR. The sample consists of 150,000 to 200,000 clones, roughly four fifths of them appearing once. The V gene is TRBV19, the J gene TRBJ2-3, with 7 bases identical to TRBD2. The sample comprised PBMCs. This TCR came from a man aged 45 to 65 in good health and CMV-seropositive. The CDR3 sequence: CASWDYTDTQYF. CDR3 coding DNA: TGTGCCAGTTGGGACTACACAGATACGCAGTATTTT.